This T cell receptor beta chain was observed in a study of blood T cells in healthy people across ages. This clonotype was detected ten times or more. Its antigen is unknown. The second PCR ran roughly 6 to 11 cycles with a sample-barcoded 5' primer and J-beta primers. Each CDR3 protein is one row after TCRdb ran MiXCR on the 5' RACE reads. Among approximately 680,000 distinct CDR3 sequences, around 32% were seen once, and the ten largest hold 15% to 19%. V lost 6 bases to trimming and J lost 1 base; unmatched junction nucleotides: 4. CDR3 length: 15 residues. Total RNA was extracted at no less than 6 micrograms per sample. Regarding the study as a whole: TCR beta diversity tracked closely with naive T cell percentage. Roughly linearly, TCR beta diversity per million T cells fell as age increased.

Input material: blood. This clonotype was sampled from an elderly woman in good health. V usage is TRBV12-3 or TRBV12-4 and J usage is TRBJ2-3, with 10 nucleotides matching TRBD1. DNA for the CDR3: TGTGCCAGCAGCGAGACAGGGGGCGGCACAGATACGCAGTATTTT. Protein: CASSETGGGTDTQYF.